This passage covers 31 T cell receptor beta chains from one sample sequenced in a study of cytomegalovirus exposure and HLA in healthy donors. The PCR ran on 60 Vbeta and 13 Jbeta primers. Some clones are missing from TCRdb's copy, which holds only in-frame ones; the method was immunoSEQ multiplex PCR. The profile shows roughly 150,000 clones, almost 85% of them singletons. Sequenced input: PBMCs. The source is a man aged 25-45 years in good health and CMV-seropositive.

This sequence joins TRBV18 and TRBJ1-2; D is unclear. CDR3 length: 13 amino acids. Germline V gene lookup returns CDR1 KGHSH and CDR2 LQKENI. The V end lost 1 base, the J end lost 2 bases, and 5 bases lay between the germline ends. This CDR3 is CASSPLRNYGYTF. The DNA of the CDR3 is TGTGCCAGCTCACCACTCAGGAACTATGGCTACACCTTC.

The chain carries TRBV19 and TRBJ1-1; D is perhaps TRBD1 (5 bases). The CDR3 is 15 amino acids. V dropped 5 bases and J dropped 0 bases, with 13 bases sitting between them. Germline V gene lookup returns CDR1 LNHDA and CDR2 SQIVND (reference sequence). The CDR3 here is CASSRPDTMNTEAFF. The CDR3 region has the DNA TGTGCCAGTAGTCGCCCGGACACCATGAACACTGAAGCTTTCTTT.

The V call is TRBV7-9, the J call TRBJ2-5, with 10 positions matching TRBD1. With V trimmed by 5 bases and J by 5 bases, 8 bases remained unmatched. The CDR3 is made up of 15 amino acids. Looked up from germline, CDR1 is SEHNR and CDR2 is FQNEAQ (reference sequence). The CDR3 sequence: CASSTTGQGWETQYF. DNA of the CDR3: TGTGCCAGCAGCACGACGGGACAGGGGTGGGAGACCCAGTACTTC.

The genes are TRBV19 and TRBJ2-7; a weak D match, TRBD2 (6 bases). The germline V gene has CDR1 LNHDA and CDR2 SQIVND (reference sequence). The V and J ends lost 6 bases and 0 bases respectively, with 12 bases between them. The CDR3 totals 14 residues. The CDR3 sequence is CASSPGTGSYEQYF. The CDR3 region has the DNA TGTGCCAGTAGCCCCGGGACTGGCTCCTACGAGCAGTACTTC.

The rearrangement joins TRBV5-4 to TRBJ2-7; tentative D call: TRBD2 (5 bases). Per germline, CDR1 SGHNT and CDR2 YYREEE (reference sequence). CDR3 length equals 13 residues. Deletions cut 0 bases from V and 4 bases from J, with 8 bases between. The CDR3 DNA reads TGTGCCAGCAGCTTGGGGTCGGGATACGAGCAGTACTTC. Translated, it gives CASSLGSGYEQYF.

The chain has TRBV7-2 and TRBJ1-1; 7 nucleotides align to TRBD1. Germline values: CDR1 SGHTA, CDR2 FQGNSA. This CDR3 has 12 residues. The V segment lost 4 bases and the J segment 8 bases; nucleotides outside the gene matches: 4. The CDR3 coding sequence is TGTGCCAGCAGCTCGCAGACAGGGGAAGCTTTCTTT. Translating gives CASSSQTGEAFF.

The chain carries TRBV28 and TRBJ2-1; 7 positions match TRBD1. Germline V gene lookup returns CDR1 MDHEN and CDR2 SYDVKM. The J segment lost 7 bases and the V segment lost 5 bases, leaving 11 bases of the junction unmatched. The CDR3 loop spans 15 amino acids. CDR3 DNA sequence: TGTGCCAGCAGTCCCGGGACAGAGAGTAAAAATGAGCAGTTCTTC. Its protein product is CASSPGTESKNEQFF.

This clone was found a few times. The chain employs TRBV9 and TRBJ2-7; 7 bases are a match to TRBD1. With 0 bases clipped from V and 2 bases from J, the junction kept 2 bases outside the gene matches. The CDR3 covers 14 residues. Germline CDR1 and CDR2: SGDLS and YYNGEE. The CDR3 DNA reads TGTGCCAGCAGCGTAGGGGACAGCGCCTACGAGCAGTACTTC. It translates to CASSVGDSAYEQYF.

The J gene is TRBJ2-7, the V gene TRBV6-6, with a tentative D call TRBD1 (6 bases). V gave up 6 bases and J gave up 6 bases, with 12 bases separating them. CDR1 MNHNY and CDR2 SVGAGI come from the germline V gene (reference sequence). The CDR3 is 12 amino acids. The CDR3 loop is CASRRQGSEQYF. CDR3 in DNA: TGTGCCAGCAGGCGCCAGGGGTCCGAGCAGTACTTC.

This chain uses TRBV7-2 with TRBJ2-2, with TRBD2 matching 10 bases. J lost 1 base, V lost 8 bases, and 7 bases had no gene match. The CDR3 consists of 16 residues. Germline V gene sequence: CDR1 SGHTA, CDR2 FQGNSA. This CDR3 is CASPSGGARNTGELFF. CDR3 in DNA: TGTGCCAGCCCCAGCGGGGGGGCTAGGAACACCGGGGAGCTGTTTTTT.

The chain uses TRBV5-5 and TRBJ2-6; D gene unclear. V was trimmed by 6 bases and J by 2 bases, leaving 9 bases between them. The CDR3 loop spans 14 amino acids. Germline V gene lookup returns CDR1 SGHKS and CDR2 YYEKEE (reference sequence). Here the CDR3 DNA reads TGTGCCAGCACCCTATTAGCTGGGGCCAACGTCCTGACTTTC. This translates into CASTLLAGANVLTF.

This rearrangement joins TRBV2 to TRBJ2-6, with D possibly matching TRBD1 (6 bases). V lost 6 bases to trimming and J lost 0 bases, with 12 bases between them. CDR1 and CDR2 from the germline V gene are SNHLY and FYNNEI. The CDR3 runs 16 residues. CDR3 sequence (DNA): TGTGCCAGCAGGGACAGATCGCCCTCTGGGGCCAACGTCCTGACTTTC. The encoded protein is CASRDRSPSGANVLTF. Supplemented by reference TRBV2 and TRBJ2-6, the full variable domain reads EPEVTQTPSHQVTQMGQEVILRCVPISNHLYFYWYRQILGQKVEFLVSFYNNEISEKSEIFDDQFSVERPDGSNFTLKIRSTKLEDSAMYFCASRDRSPSGANVLTFGAGSRLTVL.

The chain is built from TRBV9 and TRBJ1-3, with TRBD1 matching 8 bases. Germline values: CDR1 SGDLS, CDR2 YYNGEE. The ends lost 0 bases at V and 2 bases at J; junction bases unmatched: 10. This CDR3 contains 18 residues. In DNA form, the CDR3 reads TGTGCCAGCAGCGTAGATATACCAGGGACAGGAGCTGGAAACACCATATATTTT. This encodes CASSVDIPGTGAGNTIYF.

CDR3 protein: CASSSGQGYEQYF. CDR3 DNA: TGTGCCAGCAGTTCGGGACAAGGCTACGAGCAGTACTTC. V usage is TRBV28 and J usage is TRBJ2-7; possible D gene TRBD1, 6 bases. This CDR3 spans 13 amino acids. The V and J ends lost 4 bases and 3 bases respectively, with 10 bases between them. From germline, CDR1 is MDHEN and CDR2 SYDVKM.

This clone showed up just once. This sequence joins TRBV6-5 and TRBJ2-3; 7 bases line up with TRBD2. The CDR3 extends over 14 amino acids. Trimming at V came to 1 base and at J to 6 bases, leaving 4 bases not matched to a gene. The germline V gene has CDR1 MNHEY and CDR2 SVGAGI. CDR3 DNA sequence: TGTGCCAGCAGTTACTTAACTAGCGATGATACGCAGTATTTT. Its protein is CASSYLTSDDTQYF.

This chain uses TRBV5-4 with TRBJ1-1; D possibly corresponds to TRBD1 (5 bases). The CDR3 is 14 residues long. V lost 0 bases and J 4 bases, leaving 10 bases between the germline ends. In germline, CDR1 is SGHNT, CDR2 YYREEE (reference sequence). The CDR3: CASSLGGGGTEAFF. CDR3 DNA: TGTGCCAGCAGCTTGGGTGGGGGAGGCACTGAAGCTTTCTTT.

CDR3 coding DNA: TGTGCCAGCAGCTTAGATCAGGGGGCTTCGCAAGAGACCCAGTACTTC. This encodes CASSLDQGASQETQYF. The chain is built from TRBV11-2 and TRBJ2-5; 8 bases line up with TRBD1. In germline, CDR1 is SGHAT, CDR2 FQNNGV. The CDR3 totals 16 residues. The J segment lost 2 bases and the V segment lost 0 bases, leaving 5 bases of the junction unmatched.

This chain uses TRBV2 with TRBJ1-2; no clear D. The germline gives CDR1 SNHLY, CDR2 FYNNEI. This CDR3 has 13 amino acids. V was trimmed by 6 bases and J by 4 bases, leaving 12 bases between them. The CDR3 region is CASSETATYGYTF. CDR3 nucleotides: TGTGCCAGCAGCGAAACAGCTACCTATGGCTACACCTTC.

The rearrangement uses TRBV6-6 and TRBJ2-5; TRBD1 agrees at 7 bases. Germline CDR1 is MNHNY and CDR2 is SVGAGI (reference sequence). The CDR3 covers 15 residues. The V gene end was trimmed by 6 bases and the J gene end by 3 bases; junction bases not matched to a gene: 10. DNA for the CDR3: TGTGCCAGCAGCTTGGGGGCGACAGGGAAAGAGACCCAGTACTTC. Translating it yields CASSLGATGKETQYF.

The V call is TRBV7-2, the J call TRBJ1-1; tentatively, D is TRBD1 (6 bases). Germline lookup yields CDR1 SGHTA and CDR2 FQGNSA. V dropped 5 bases and J dropped 2 bases, with 18 bases sitting between them. CDR3 size: 16 residues. CDR3 sequence (DNA): TGTGCCAGCAGCCGGCAGGGGACCAACTTTAACACTGAAGCTTTCTTT. Residues: CASSRQGTNFNTEAFF.

The chain carries TRBV7-8 and TRBJ2-1; D possibly corresponds to TRBD2 (5 bases). This CDR3 contains 13 residues. CDR1 and CDR2 from the germline V gene are SGHVS and FQNEAQ. The ends were cut back, 3 bases at V and 7 bases at J, with 10 bases in the middle. CDR3 residues: CASSFLGVNEQFF. In DNA, the CDR3 is TGTGCCAGCAGCTTTTTGGGAGTAAATGAGCAGTTCTTC.

The genes are TRBV5-6 and TRBJ2-7, with TRBD1 matching 10 bases. Germline-derived CDR1 and CDR2 are SGHDT and YYEEEE. There are 14 residues in the CDR3. The junction had 3 bases not matched to a gene; V was cut back by 3 bases and J by 3 bases. CDR3 bases: TGTGCCAGCAGCTGGACAGGGGGGGACTACGAGCAGTACTTC. Its protein is CASSWTGGDYEQYF. Drawing the rest from reference TRBV5-6 and TRBJ2-7, the complete variable domain is DAGVTQSPTHLIKTRGQQVTLRCSPKSGHDTVSWYQQALGQGPQFIFQYYEEEERQRGNFPDRFSGHQFPNYSSELNVNALLLGDSALYLCASSWTGGDYEQYFGPGTRLTVT.

This clone came up a few times. The chain is built from TRBV28 and TRBJ2-2, with TRBD1 identical over 8 bases. The CDR3 loop spans 15 amino acids. CDR1 is MDHEN, CDR2 SYDVKM, per germline. The V gene end was trimmed by 5 bases and the J gene end by 1 base; junction bases not matched to a gene: 3. The CDR3, as DNA: TGTGCCAGCAGTAAGACAGGGGTGAACACCGGGGAGCTGTTTTTT. It specifies CASSKTGVNTGELFF.

The CDR3 coding sequence is TGTGCCAGCAGTTATCAGGGGAGGAACACTGAAGCTTTCTTT. This sequence encodes CASSYQGRNTEAFF. The chain couples TRBV6-6 to TRBJ1-1; the D gene is possibly TRBD1 (6 bases). CDR3 length equals 14 residues. Germline loops: CDR1 MNHNY, CDR2 SVGAGI (reference sequence). Between the trimmed V and J ends, which lost 3 bases and 1 base, there was a span of 9 bases.

The J gene is TRBJ2-7, the V gene TRBV18, with a weak D call TRBD2 (6 bases). Looked up from germline, CDR1 is KGHSH and CDR2 is LQKENI. Trimming took 0 bases from V and 4 from J, leaving 16 bases between them. The CDR3 length is 16 residues. CDR3 protein: CASSPPGRGAGYEQYF. The CDR3 nucleotides read TGTGCCAGCTCACCACCGGGACGAGGGGCGGGATACGAGCAGTACTTC.

In its sample, this clone was seen a few times. The chain uses TRBV4-1 and TRBJ1-2, with TRBD1 matching over 9 bases. The V and J ends lost 2 bases and 3 bases, in that order; junction bases with no gene match: 4. CDR3 length: 15 amino acids. The germline V gene encodes CDR1 MGHRA and CDR2 YSYEKL. The CDR3 nucleotides are TGCGCCAGCAGCCAAACAGGGGGCCAGCACTATGGCTACACCTTC. Encoded protein: CASSQTGGQHYGYTF.

The rearrangement links TRBV6-1 to TRBJ2-5; TRBD1 agrees at 12 bases. CDR3 size: 16 residues. The germline gives CDR1 MNHNS, CDR2 SASEGT. Trimming took 0 bases from V and 4 from J; bases not matched to a gene: 3. In DNA form, the CDR3 reads TGTGCCAGCAGTGAAGCCGGGACAGGGGGCGCAGAGACCCAGTACTTC. Protein sequence: CASSEAGTGGAETQYF.

V and J are TRBV10-3 and TRBJ1-1; TRBD1 is a possible D gene (5 bases). Germline CDR1 reads ENHRY; CDR2 reads SYGVKD. V shed 6 bases and J shed 1 base, with 12 bases lying between them. The CDR3 has 14 amino acids. The CDR3 DNA reads TGTGCCATCAGAGGAGGGACGGGGAACACTGAAGCTTTCTTT. It yields the protein CAIRGGTGNTEAFF.

V gene TRBV6-5 combines with J gene TRBJ1-2; 7 bases fit TRBD1. Losses at the gene ends were 7 bases for V and 6 bases for J; bases not matched to a gene: 8. The CDR3 has 13 residues. In germline, CDR1 is MNHEY, CDR2 SVGAGI. CDR3 amino acids: CASTNDRVDGYTF. The CDR3, as DNA: TGTGCCAGCACCAACGACAGGGTGGATGGCTACACCTTC.

The chain has TRBV2 and TRBJ1-1; D ambiguous. The CDR3 consists of 14 residues. In germline, CDR1 is SNHLY, CDR2 FYNNEI. The V end was cut by 2 bases, the J end by 0 bases, with 7 bases between. The CDR3 loop is CASSERDMNTEAFF. CDR3 in DNA: TGTGCCAGCAGTGAAAGAGATATGAACACTGAAGCTTTCTTT.

The genes are TRBV30 and TRBJ1-5; TRBD1 aligns across 7 bases. Germline V gene sequence: CDR1 GTSNPN, CDR2 SVGIG (reference sequence). The CDR3 has 14 amino acids. V was clipped by 0 bases and J by 7 bases; unmatched bases: 6. The CDR3 is CAWSVQGGLQPQHF. The CDR3 DNA reads as TGTGCCTGGAGTGTACAAGGGGGCCTACAGCCCCAGCATTTT.